This T cell receptor (beta chain) was sequenced in a study of blood T cell repertoires in COVID-19. Study information: Acute and convalescent COVID-19 specimens originated in the United States, Italy and Spain.

Original processing methods: Reference gene primers were amplified, and this amplification served to estimate nucleated cell counts. Here immunoSEQ multiplex PCR was the method, and the copy in TCRdb shows in-frame clones only, minus some. V and J calls and clone size are those listed in that table; D and trimming were worked out from the DNA. The sample holds fewer than 700,000 clones, 85% to 90% seen once. The V gene's germline CDR1 is SGHRS and CDR2 YFSETQ. Trimming left V 4 bases short and J 1 base short, with 14 bases between. The CDR3 is 15 amino acids. The origin of this receptor is a woman between 45 and 65 years old with COVID-19, enrolled during active disease. The chain combines TRBV5-1 with TRBJ1-1; no firm D call. Sequencing input: peripheral blood. The DNA for the CDR3 is TGCGCCAGCAGCCCAGGATTCCCACGGAACACTGAAGCTTTCTTT. Translating gives CASSPGFPRNTEAFF.